A single sample is the source of the 10 T cell receptor beta chains below, sequenced in a study of T cells in Graves' hyperthyroidism and ophthalmopathy. Researchers amplified the TCR beta CDR3 regions from RNA transcripts. TCR CDR3 underwent first-round RT-PCR with the HTBI primer set. TCRdb passed the multiplex PCR reads through MiXCR, listing each CDR3 protein once. The data contain approximately 520,000 distinct CDR3 sequences, around 21% of them singletons. Sequenced sample: blood. Receptor source: a man between 18 and 29 years old with Graves' hyperthyroidism.

The genes are TRBV7-2 and TRBJ1-3; a possible D gene is TRBD1 (5 bases). The CDR3 spans 15 residues. Trimming pared 6 bases from V and 0 bases from J, leaving 12 bases between. The germline gives CDR1 SGHTA, CDR2 FQGNSA. The CDR3 is CASRLQAISGNTIYF. The CDR3 DNA follows: TGTGCCAGCAGACTACAGGCCATCTCTGGAAACACCATATATTTT.

This clonotype was detected ten times or more. This chain connects TRBV6-1 to TRBJ1-1; tentative D call: TRBD1 (5 bases). The V end lost 4 bases, the J end lost 1 base, and 13 bases lay between the germline ends. The germline gives CDR1 MNHNS, CDR2 SASEGT. The CDR3 has 15 amino acids. The CDR3 spells CASSGGDRWNTEAFF. In DNA, the CDR3 is TGTGCCAGCAGTGGGGGGGACCGATGGAACACTGAAGCTTTCTTT.

This clonotype was counted many times. The rearrangement joins TRBV12-5 to TRBJ1-2; maybe TRBD1 (6 bases). This CDR3 comprises 17 residues. CDR1 LGHNT and CDR2 FRNRAP come from the germline V gene. V lost 2 bases and J 1 base, leaving 17 bases between the germline ends. The CDR3 reads CASGLLPTGRGNYGYTF. The CDR3 DNA reads TGTGCTAGTGGTTTGCTACCGACAGGCAGGGGTAACTATGGCTACACCTTC.

Many counts were recorded for this clonotype. The CDR3, as DNA: TGTGCCAGCAGCGTAGCGTTGTACCAAGAGACCCAGTACTTC. This sequence encodes CASSVALYQETQYF. The rearrangement links TRBV9 to TRBJ2-5; D remains unclear. V dropped 0 bases and J dropped 0 bases, with 6 bases sitting between them. CDR1 SGDLS and CDR2 YYNGEE come from the germline V gene. The CDR3 covers 14 residues.

Many counts were recorded for this clonotype. DNA of the CDR3: TGTGCCAGCAGTGAACTTGGGGACACCATATATTTT. It specifies CASSELGDTIYF. The rearrangement joins TRBV6-1 to TRBJ1-3; D not certain. Trimming cost V 2 bases and J 8 bases, with 7 bases left between them. The germline CDR1 and CDR2 sequences are MNHNS and SASEGT. This CDR3 is 12 amino acids long.

This clonotype was seen more than once but under ten times. The gene calls are TRBV19 and TRBJ2-6; D gene ambiguous. Deletions cut 7 bases from V and 0 bases from J, with 10 bases between. CDR3 length: 15 amino acids. CDR1 LNHDA and CDR2 SQIVND come from the germline V gene (reference sequence). In nucleotides, the CDR3 is TGTGCCAGTAAAGGACGTGGCTCTGGGGCCAACGTCCTGACTTTC. As protein: CASKGRGSGANVLTF. Full variable domain (outside the CDR3, taken from reference TRBV19 and TRBJ2-6): DGGITQSPKYLFRKEGQNVTLSCEQNLNHDAMYWYRQDPGQGLRLIYYSQIVNDFQKGDIAEGYSVSREKKESFPLTVTSAQKNPTAFYLCASKGRGSGANVLTFGAGSRLTVL.

The sample holds many counts of this clonotype. The V gene is TRBV6-5, the J gene TRBJ2-3, with TRBD2 as a possible D gene (6 bases). The V and J ends lost 2 bases and 4 bases respectively, with 10 bases between them. This CDR3 spans 14 amino acids. The germline gives CDR1 MNHEY, CDR2 SVGAGI. The CDR3 bases are TGTGCCAGCAGTTACGCGGGGAGTGCAGATACGCAGTATTTT. Amino acid sequence: CASSYAGSADTQYF.

Many counts were recorded for this clonotype. V usage is TRBV12-3 or TRBV12-4 and J usage is TRBJ1-5, with a tentative D call TRBD1 (6 bases). With 5 bases removed from V and 6 bases from J, the gap between germline ends came to 17 bases. The CDR3 loop spans 15 amino acids. CDR3 sequence (DNA): TGTGCCAGCAGTCGCCAGGGGAAGAGGAGTCAGCCCCAGCATTTT. Protein: CASSRQGKRSQPQHF.

V and J are TRBV28 and TRBJ2-7; D tentatively fits TRBD1 or TRBD2 (5 bases each). V was shortened by 7 bases and J by 0 bases, with 19 bases between the two germline ends. This CDR3 spans 16 amino acids. Germline loops: CDR1 MDHEN, CDR2 SYDVKM. The CDR3 protein is CASIHPSGRNSYEQYF. The DNA for the CDR3 is TGTGCCAGCATCCACCCCTCGGGACGGAACTCCTACGAGCAGTACTTC.

This clonotype occurred many times. The gene calls are TRBV5-1 and TRBJ1-5; 9 nucleotides agree with TRBD1. Looked up from germline, CDR1 is SGHRS and CDR2 is YFSETQ. With 2 bases clipped from V and 7 bases from J, the junction kept 1 base outside the gene matches. The length of the CDR3 is 13 residues. CDR3 protein: CASSFDRGQPQHF. As DNA, the CDR3 is TGCGCCAGCAGCTTTGACAGGGGGCAGCCCCAGCATTTT.